The rows below give T cell receptor beta chains drawn from one sample of a study of blood T cell repertoires in COVID-19. Repertoires were generated with immunoSEQ multiplex PCR, while TCRdb's copy carries only in-frame clones and drops some. Among about 36,000 clones listed, roughly 73% were seen once. Sequencing was done on a sample of peripheral blood. The source is a man aged 60 to 69 with acute or convalescent COVID-19. The CDR3 runs from the conserved cysteine through the conserved F or W.

V gene: TRBV10-3; CDR3 length: 14; J gene: TRBJ2-5; CDR3 protein: CAISGRVGQETQYF
V gene: TRBV7-2; CDR3 length: 14; J gene: TRBJ1-1; CDR3 protein: CASSFLAFRAEAFF
V gene: TRBV10-3; CDR3 length: 13; J gene: TRBJ1-2; CDR3 protein: CAISGGQGYGYTF
V gene: TRBV3-1/TRBV3-2; CDR3 length: 15; J gene: TRBJ2-7; CDR3 protein: CASSEGLAGPYEQYF
V gene: TRBV27; CDR3 length: 16; J gene: TRBJ1-4; CDR3 protein: CASSSALRDRYEKLFF
V gene: TRBV11-3; CDR3 length: 15; J gene: TRBJ2-1; CDR3 protein: CASSSPSGNDNEQFF
V gene: TRBV6-5; CDR3 length: 16; J gene: TRBJ2-7; CDR3 protein: CASSNSWDSPIGEQYF
V gene: TRBV6-1; CDR3 length: 15; J gene: TRBJ2-5; CDR3 protein: CASSELAGVAKTQYF
V gene: TRBV6-1; CDR3 length: 14; J gene: TRBJ2-1; CDR3 protein: CASSEFAGYNEQFF
V gene: TRBV28; CDR3 length: 12; J gene: TRBJ1-3; CDR3 protein: CASSSPRDTIYF
V gene: TRBV9; CDR3 length: 14; J gene: TRBJ1-6; CDR3 protein: CASSAGTYNSPLHF
V gene: TRBV3-1/TRBV3-2; CDR3 length: 16; J gene: TRBJ1-3; CDR3 protein: CASSQTGTGAGNTIYF
V gene: TRBV2; CDR3 length: 15; J gene: TRBJ2-5; CDR3 protein: CASSLDRGSLETQYF
V gene: TRBV6-5; CDR3 length: 15; J gene: TRBJ2-2; CDR3 protein: CASSWEGINTGELFF
V gene: TRBV7-9; CDR3 length: 14; J gene: TRBJ2-7; CDR3 protein: CASSLTGRDEKQYF
V gene: TRBV25-1; CDR3 length: 18; J gene: TRBJ2-6; CDR3 protein: CASSESGQGGAGANVLTF
V gene: TRBV10-3; CDR3 length: 15; J gene: TRBJ1-4; CDR3 protein: CAISAVDKGDEKLFF
V gene: TRBV11-2; CDR3 length: 14; J gene: TRBJ2-7; CDR3 protein: CASSLIPSGYEQYF
V gene: TRBV29-1; CDR3 length: 12; J gene: TRBJ1-1; CDR3 protein: CSARGGDTEAFF
V gene: TRBV18; CDR3 length: 14; J gene: TRBJ1-1; CDR3 protein: CASSELPMNTEAFF
V gene: TRBV5-1; CDR3 length: 15; J gene: TRBJ2-1; CDR3 protein: CASQLGGSSYNEQFF
V gene: TRBV5-4; CDR3 length: 16; J gene: TRBJ2-7; CDR3 protein: CASSVRGTTTSYEQYF
V gene: TRBV19; CDR3 length: 12; J gene: TRBJ2-1; CDR3 protein: CASRSSYNEQFF
V gene: TRBV7-9; CDR3 length: 10; J gene: TRBJ2-5; CDR3 protein: CASSSETQYF
V gene: TRBV9; CDR3 length: 15; J gene: TRBJ2-7; CDR3 protein: CASSVGPSPTYEQYF
V gene: TRBV6-2/TRBV6-3; CDR3 length: 21; J gene: TRBJ2-1; CDR3 protein: CASSYELRGVFTSGTYNEQFF
V gene: TRBV9; CDR3 length: 14; J gene: TRBJ1-2; CDR3 protein: CASNTGDFNYGYTF
V gene: TRBV6-1; CDR3 length: 16; J gene: TRBJ2-7; CDR3 protein: CASSEALAGVSYEQYF
V gene: TRBV6-5; CDR3 length: 13; J gene: TRBJ2-7; CDR3 protein: CASRGRGKHEQYF
V gene: TRBV5-1; CDR3 length: 15; J gene: TRBJ2-1; CDR3 protein: CASSLRQGMTNEQFF
V gene: TRBV5-4; CDR3 length: 16; J gene: TRBJ1-4; CDR3 protein: CASSSGTFIGNEKLFF
V gene: TRBV12-3/TRBV12-4; CDR3 length: 13; J gene: TRBJ1-2; CDR3 protein: CASRYGPRYGYTF
V gene: TRBV20-1; CDR3 length: 14; J gene: TRBJ2-3; CDR3 protein: CSASPGVRTDTQYF
V gene: TRBV28; CDR3 length: 15; J gene: TRBJ2-2; CDR3 protein: CASSPTGARGGELFF
V gene: TRBV4-3; CDR3 length: 19; J gene: TRBJ2-7; CDR3 protein: CASSQGLWGQVPLAYEQYF
V gene: TRBV24-1; CDR3 length: 12; J gene: TRBJ1-1; CDR3 protein: CATSDFANVAFF
V gene: TRBV30; CDR3 length: 15; J gene: TRBJ2-2; CDR3 protein: CAWKTGGVRTGELFF
V gene: TRBV5-1; CDR3 length: 14; J gene: TRBJ2-7; CDR3 protein: CASSLGQTSYEQYF
V gene: TRBV5-6; CDR3 length: 15; J gene: TRBJ1-1; CDR3 protein: CASSLGGRGNTEAFF
V gene: TRBV5-5; CDR3 length: 15; J gene: TRBJ1-3; CDR3 protein: CASSLTGDSGNTIYF
V gene: TRBV5-1; CDR3 length: 15; J gene: TRBJ2-7; CDR3 protein: CASSPGLPSLYEQYF
V gene: TRBV7-9; CDR3 length: 14; J gene: TRBJ2-2; CDR3 protein: CASSLALMPGELFF
V gene: TRBV6-5; CDR3 length: 16; J gene: TRBJ2-3; CDR3 protein: CASSYGLAGDGDTQYF
V gene: TRBV2; CDR3 length: 13; J gene: TRBJ2-1; CDR3 protein: CASSLTSNNEQFF
V gene: TRBV4-3; CDR3 length: 15; J gene: TRBJ2-3; CDR3 protein: CASSQDRVVENTQYF
V gene: TRBV14; CDR3 length: 16; J gene: TRBJ2-1; CDR3 protein: CASSHLGTSVYNEQFF
V gene: TRBV10-1; CDR3 length: 15; J gene: TRBJ1-1; CDR3 protein: CASSEVRGGDTEAFF
V gene: TRBV24-1; CDR3 length: 15; J gene: TRBJ1-2; CDR3 protein: CATSQPGQGLRGYTF
V gene: TRBV30; CDR3 length: 14; J gene: TRBJ1-2; CDR3 protein: CAWSVDLSFQGYTF
V gene: TRBV28; CDR3 length: 15; J gene: TRBJ2-7; CDR3 protein: CASSTYRGGSYEQYF
V gene: TRBV11-3; CDR3 length: 15; J gene: TRBJ2-1; CDR3 protein: CASTTLAGPHNEQFF
V gene: TRBV6-5; CDR3 length: 14; J gene: TRBJ2-7; CDR3 protein: CATRGRTGAYEQYF
V gene: TRBV2; CDR3 length: 14; J gene: TRBJ2-7; CDR3 protein: CASSVTIHSYEQYF
V gene: TRBV30; CDR3 length: 15; J gene: TRBJ2-3; CDR3 protein: CAWTSGTGGTDTQYF
V gene: TRBV6-5; CDR3 length: 15; J gene: TRBJ2-3; CDR3 protein: CASSYDSSSTDTQYF
V gene: TRBV11-2; CDR3 length: 14; J gene: TRBJ2-7; CDR3 protein: CASSPDRRTYEQYF
V gene: TRBV5-4; CDR3 length: 15; J gene: TRBJ2-2; CDR3 protein: CASSSSGSNTGELFF
V gene: TRBV5-5; CDR3 length: 14; J gene: TRBJ1-2; CDR3 protein: CASSQFQLNYGYTF
V gene: TRBV4-2; CDR3 length: 14; J gene: TRBJ2-2; CDR3 protein: CASSQESGTGELFF